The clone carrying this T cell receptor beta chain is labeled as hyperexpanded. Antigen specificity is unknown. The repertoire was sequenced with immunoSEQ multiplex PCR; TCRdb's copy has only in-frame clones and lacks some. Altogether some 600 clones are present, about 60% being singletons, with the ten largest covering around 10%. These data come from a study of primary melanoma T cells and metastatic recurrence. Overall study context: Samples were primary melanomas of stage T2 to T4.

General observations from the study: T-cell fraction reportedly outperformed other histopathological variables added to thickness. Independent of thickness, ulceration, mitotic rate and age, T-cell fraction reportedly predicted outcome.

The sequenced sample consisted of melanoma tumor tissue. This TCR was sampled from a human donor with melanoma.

CDR3 sequence reads: CASGRFGEKLFF. DNA of the CDR3: TGTGCCAGTGGTAGGTTTGGCGAAAAACTGTTTTTT. This chain connects TRBV28 to TRBJ1-4; D remains unclear. The CDR3 consists of 12 residues. Germline V CDR1 and CDR2: MDHEN, SYDVKM. V shed 9 bases and J shed 8 bases, with 13 bases lying between them.